The next 21 T cell receptor beta chains were all read from a single sample in a study of cytomegalovirus exposure and HLA in healthy donors. PCR employed 60 Vbeta and 13 Jbeta primers. The protocol was immunoSEQ multiplex PCR, while the TCRdb copy is restricted to in-frame clones and leaves out a portion. This table holds around 130,000 clones, around 77% found once. The source material was PBMCs. All receptors derive from a man between 50 and 59 years old in good health and CMV-seronegative.

The rearrangement uses TRBV5-1 and TRBJ2-7, with a weak D call TRBD1 (6 bases). The CDR3 covers 14 residues. CDR1 SGHRS and CDR2 YFSETQ come from the germline V gene. The V gene lost 0 bases and the J gene lost 3 bases, with 10 bases spanning the gap. The CDR3 reads CASSLEQGYYEQYF. The CDR3 DNA follows: TGCGCCAGCAGCTTGGAACAGGGTTACTACGAGCAGTACTTC. The complete variable domain, with remaining parts taken from reference TRBV5-1 and TRBJ2-7, reads KAGVTQTPRYLIKTRGQQVTLSCSPISGHRSVSWYQQTPGQGLQFLFEYFSETQRNKGNFPGRFSGRQFSNSRSEMNVSTLELGDSALYLCASSLEQGYYEQYFGPGTRLTVT.

Remarks on this clone: One end of the junction does not line up with germline, which may come from a read error. The chain joins TRBV6-1 to TRBJ2-7, with 10 bases identical to TRBD1. Germline V gene sequence: CDR1 MNHNS, CDR2 SASEGT. The CDR3 runs 13 residues. The CDR3 sequence: CASARTGGYGQYF. CDR3 coding DNA: TGTGCCAGCGCACGGACAGGGGGATACGGGCAGTACTTC.

This chain links TRBV5-1 with TRBJ2-3; tentative D call: TRBD1 (5 bases). Trimming shortened V by 1 base and J by 6 bases, and 27 bases separated the two germline ends. Germline CDR1 SGHRS, CDR2 YFSETQ. This CDR3 has 19 residues. CDR3 sequence (DNA): TGCGCCAGCAGCTTGAGGTCCCGAACGGCAACCCGACCAGGGGATACGCAGTATTTT. Translating it yields CASSLRSRTATRPGDTQYF.

CDR3 nucleotide sequence: TGTGCCAGCAGTCCACAGTGGGGTCGGGGGGCAGACGCCTACGAGCAGTACTTC. It is translated as CASSPQWGRGADAYEQYF. The chain is built from TRBV25-1 and TRBJ2-7; possible D gene TRBD2, 7 bases. Trimming removed 5 bases at V and 2 bases at J, with 25 bases between. CDR3 length: 18 amino acids. Germline CDR1 MGHDK, CDR2 SYGVNS.

The CDR3 sequence: CASRPDLSSYEQYF. The CDR3 DNA is TGTGCCAGCCGACCGGACTTGAGCTCCTACGAGCAGTACTTC. This rearrangement joins TRBV2 to TRBJ2-7; perhaps TRBD2 as D (5 bases). The CDR3 loop spans 14 amino acids. Germline assignment: CDR1 SNHLY and CDR2 FYNNEI. The V and J ends lost 8 bases and 0 bases respectively, with 14 bases between them.

This clone was seen once. The rearrangement joins TRBV19 to TRBJ2-7; 8 bases agree with TRBD1. With V trimmed by 2 bases and J by 0 bases, 3 bases remained unmatched. Germline CDR1 and CDR2: LNHDA and SQIVND (reference sequence). This CDR3 spans 15 amino acids. This CDR3 is CASSILQGASYEQYF. The CDR3 nucleotides read TGTGCCAGTAGTATACTGCAGGGGGCCTCCTACGAGCAGTACTTC. The complete variable domain, with remaining parts taken from reference TRBV19 and TRBJ2-7, reads DGGITQSPKYLFRKEGQNVTLSCEQNLNHDAMYWYRQDPGQGLRLIYYSQIVNDFQKGDIAEGYSVSREKKESFPLTVTSAQKNPTAFYLCASSILQGASYEQYFGPGTRLTVT.

The CDR3 nucleotides are TGTGCCAGCAGTCTACCTTCCGGCATGAGGGGGAACTATGGCTACACCTTC. Protein sequence: CASSLPSGMRGNYGYTF. The chain uses TRBV28 and TRBJ1-2; tentative D call: TRBD1 (6 bases). The ends were cut back, 5 bases at V and 2 bases at J, with 21 bases in the middle. The CDR3 loop spans 17 amino acids. Germline V gives CDR1 MDHEN, CDR2 SYDVKM.

V is TRBV11-2 and J is TRBJ1-3; D perhaps matches TRBD1 (6 bases). V was cut by 2 bases and J by 1 base, with 21 bases left in between. CDR3 length: 19 amino acids. Germline assignment: CDR1 SGHAT and CDR2 FQNNGV. CDR3 nucleotide sequence: TGTGCCAGCAGCTTAACTACCGGATGGAGGGGGGGATCTGGAAACACCATATATTTT. Translating it yields CASSLTTGWRGGSGNTIYF.

This clone turned up a few times. V usage is TRBV4-3 and J usage is TRBJ1-2; 7 nucleotides align to TRBD1. V dropped 2 bases and J dropped 5; count of bases not matched to a gene: 5. Germline CDR1 and CDR2: LGHNA and YSLEER. The CDR3 extends over 14 amino acids. As DNA, the CDR3 is TGCGCCAGCAGCCAACTAGGGACAGAATATGGCTACACCTTC. Residues: CASSQLGTEYGYTF.

The chain links TRBV7-8 to TRBJ1-4, with 7 bases fitting TRBD1. Losses at the gene ends were 5 bases for V and 8 bases for J; bases not matched to a gene: 11. Germline V gene data show CDR1 as SGHVS and CDR2 as FQNEAQ. The CDR3 spans 15 residues. CDR3 nucleotide sequence: TGTGCCAGCAGCCCGAGGGCAGGGGGACAAGAAAAACTGTTTTTT. Amino acid sequence: CASSPRAGGQEKLFF.

The chain is built from TRBV5-4 and TRBJ2-3; D is possibly TRBD2 (5 bases). V was shortened by 0 bases and J by 2 bases, with 10 bases between the two germline ends. This CDR3 has 15 amino acids. CDR1 SGHNT and CDR2 YYREEE come from the germline V gene (reference sequence). The CDR3 DNA follows: TGTGCCAGCAGCTTGGGTCGGGGATACACAGATACGCAGTATTTT. Residues: CASSLGRGYTDTQYF. The variable domain in full, completed from reference TRBV5-4 and TRBJ2-3, reads ETGVTQSPTHLIKTRGQQVTLRCSSQSGHNTVSWYQQALGQGPQFIFQYYREEENGRGNFPPRFSGLQFPNYSSELNVNALELDDSALYLCASSLGRGYTDTQYFGPGTRLTVL.

This chain joins TRBV28 and TRBJ1-2; D not certain. There are 12 residues in the CDR3. The ends were cut back, 10 bases at V and 8 bases at J, with 17 bases in the middle. Germline CDR1 is MDHEN and CDR2 is SYDVKM. CDR3 DNA: TGTGCCACTAGAGGGCCAAAGGGAGGCTACACCTTC. Amino acid sequence: CATRGPKGGYTF.

The V and J genes are TRBV25-1 and TRBJ2-3; 8 bases align to TRBD2. J gave up 6 bases and V 10 bases, and 12 bases lay outside the gene matches. The germline V gene encodes CDR1 MGHDK and CDR2 SYGVNS. This CDR3 spans 14 amino acids. In DNA form, the CDR3 reads TGTGCCACCGAAGCGGGCGGGAGGTCGGATACGCAGTATTTT. Protein product: CATEAGGRSDTQYF.

The chain recombines TRBV11-2 with TRBJ2-1; 8 nucleotides align to TRBD2. CDR3 length: 18 residues. V gave up 1 base and J gave up 7 bases; unmatched junction bases: 15. Germline V gene sequence: CDR1 SGHAT, CDR2 FQNNGV. The CDR3 region is CASSLGNLAGLSGNEQFF. CDR3 DNA sequence: TGTGCCAGCAGCTTAGGTAATCTAGCGGGCCTAAGCGGAAATGAGCAGTTCTTC.

The sample holds one count of this clone. CDR3 DNA sequence: TGTGCCAGTAGGAGGGGGCTCGAGAGTCAGCCCCAGCATTTT. It specifies CASRRGLESQPQHF. V and J are TRBV19 and TRBJ1-5; 7 bases are shared with TRBD1. Germline CDR1 is LNHDA and CDR2 is SQIVND (reference sequence). The V segment lost 6 bases and the J segment 6 bases; nucleotides outside the gene matches: 8. This CDR3 spans 14 amino acids.

V gene TRBV28 combines with J gene TRBJ1-4, with D perhaps TRBD1 (6 bases). Trimming left V 3 bases short and J 7 bases short, with 12 bases between. The CDR3 extends over 14 amino acids. CDR1 is MDHEN, CDR2 SYDVKM, per germline. The CDR3 nucleotides are TGTGCCAGCAGTTTCGACAGGTTTAGTGAAAAACTGTTTTTT. It specifies CASSFDRFSEKLFF. The full variable domain, with the rest looked up from reference TRBV28 and TRBJ1-4, is DVKVTQSSRYLVKRTGEKVFLECVQDMDHENMFWYRQDPGLGLRLIYFSYDVKMKEKGDIPEGYSVSREKKERFSLILESASTNQTSMYLCASSFDRFSEKLFFGSGTQLSVL.

The chain has TRBV7-3 and TRBJ2-3; the match to TRBD2 covers 14 bases. With 2 bases clipped from V and 0 bases from J, the junction kept 7 bases outside the gene matches. The CDR3 contains 19 residues. Germline V CDR1 and CDR2: SGHTA, FQGTGA. The DNA for the CDR3 is TGTGCCAGCAGCTTACGGGGACTAGCGGGAGAGGCTAGCACAGATACGCAGTATTTT. Its translation is CASSLRGLAGEASTDTQYF.

This sequence joins TRBV28 and TRBJ2-5; TRBD2 matches at 9 bases. The trim removed 4 bases at V and 5 bases at J, leaving 14 bases unmatched. CDR3 length: 17 residues. Germline CDR1 reads MDHEN; CDR2 reads SYDVKM. The CDR3 nucleotides read TGTGCCAGCAGTTCACCCCTGGGGGTAGCGGGAGTGGAGACCCAGTACTTC. Its protein is CASSSPLGVAGVETQYF.

This sequence joins TRBV19 and TRBJ2-6; the match to TRBD1 covers 10 bases. CDR3 length equals 19 residues. V lost 5 bases, J lost 4 bases, and 14 bases stayed unmatched. In germline, CDR1 is LNHDA, CDR2 SQIVND (reference sequence). The chain's CDR3 is CASSPPFRDRGSGANVLTF. In nucleotides, the CDR3 is TGTGCCAGTAGTCCCCCTTTCCGGGACAGGGGTTCAGGGGCCAACGTCCTGACTTTC.

This clone occurred a few times. J is TRBJ2-7 and V is TRBV5-1; 8 nucleotides line up with TRBD2. The CDR3 extends over 15 amino acids. Germline V lookup: CDR1 SGHRS, CDR2 YFSETQ. J lost 3 bases, V lost 4 bases, and 9 bases had no gene match. CDR3 protein: CASSPLGGGHYEQYF. CDR3 in DNA: TGCGCCAGCAGCCCCTTGGGCGGGGGGCACTACGAGCAGTACTTC.

The CDR3 coding sequence is TGCAGCGTAAAATTGGGGGGCACTGAAGCTTTCTTT. Translating gives CSVKLGGTEAFF. The chain carries TRBV29-1 and TRBJ1-1, with a weak D call TRBD1 (5 bases). Germline V lookup: CDR1 SQVTM, CDR2 ANQGSEA. V was trimmed by 6 bases and J by 4 bases, leaving 12 bases between them. CDR3 length: 12 residues. Filled out from reference TRBV29-1 and TRBJ1-1, the complete variable domain reads SAVISQKPSRDICQRGTSLTIQCQVDSQVTMMFWYRQQPGQSLTLIATANQGSEATYESGFVIDKFPISRPNLTFSTLTVSNMSPEDSSIYLCSVKLGGTEAFFGQGTRLTVV.